This T cell receptor (beta chain) was profiled in a study of T cells in tumors after PD-1 blockade (dated by TCRdb to about 2019). Regarding the complete study: Patients with prior checkpoint blockade, systemic immunosuppressant use, or recent radiotherapy or other anti-cancer therapy within 4 weeks were excluded. Patients were treated with either pembrolizumab 200 mg every 3 weeks or cemiplimab 350 mg every 2 weeks. Ongoing daily vismodegib 150 mg was also given to a subset of patients during anti-PD-1 treatment. On average, peripheral blood samples yielded over 35,000 unique clonotypes and some 110,000 TCR templates (range 24,679-257,772). The study performed paired single-cell RNA and TCR sequencing on site-matched tumors from BCC or SCC patients before and after anti-PD-1 therapy. Bulk TCR sequencing was performed on nine to eleven peripheral blood samples from roughly five patients to compare blood and tumor clonotypes. RECIST version 1.1 was used to assess clinical response. What the study reported, not specific to this receptor: Roughly two fifths of the TCR clonotypes from tumors also showed up in blood, and some novel exhausted tumor clones were present in pre-treatment blood, which suggests peripheral recruitment. The source of novel T cell clones was not identified and could include lymphoid organs or rare unexpanded clones within the tumor or its periphery.

As for this clone: Its antigen remains unidentified. No clone much larger than this one lies a single base away; base qualities are absent.

The immunoSEQ platform was used for deep TCRbeta sequencing. Processing in the source paper ran as follows. Only productive rearrangements were exported from the immunoSEQ Analyzer for further analysis. Bulk TCRbeta clonotypes were assigned T cell phenotypes by matching to single-cell RNA+TCR-seq clones sharing the same TCRbeta sequence. Clone enrichment in tumor was calculated as tumor frequency divided by PBMC frequency from bulk TCR sequencing. GLIPH was used to sort TCRs into specificity groups, which are clusters of distinct TCRs that likely recognize common antigens through shared CDR3 motifs. TCRdb took this table from immuneACCESS and kept in-frame rearrangements with V and J called. Such tables lack part of the clones; where checked against another copy, unresolved V genes explain under half of the gap, and the rest is unexplained. The D gene and trimming were derived from the DNA, and the V and J assignments and clone size from that table. Here the sample has approximately 6,000 clones; roughly 80% occur a single time. The ten largest clonotypes hold 45% to 50% of the sample.

Sequences SGHRS (CDR1) and YFSETQ (CDR2) are obtained from the germline V gene. V is reduced by 0 bases and J by 8 bases, leaving a spacing of 11 bases between them. The CDR3 runs 13 residues from the cysteine to the phenylalanine. The DNA shown is the 39-base CDR3, in frame from base 1. Genomic DNA extracted from tumor biopsies or peripheral blood was used for bulk TCRbeta sequencing, with input ranging from about 550 ng to 6,004 ng. Every patient had histologically proven advanced or metastatic basal or squamous cell carcinoma and was a poor candidate for surgical resection. The basal cell carcinoma cohort was made up of roughly eleven patients, and bulk tumor TCR sequencing was performed for about 8 of these patients.

The sequencing used PBMCs, collected after anti-PD-1 therapy. The TCR sequence derives from a human donor with advanced basal cell or squamous cell carcinoma (not recorded which). This receptor chain uses TRBV5-1 and TRBJ1-2, with the D gene uncertain. The CDR3 here reads CASSLGVPEGYTF. The sequenced DNA is TGCGCCAGCAGCTTGGGAGTTCCGGAAGGCTACACCTTC.